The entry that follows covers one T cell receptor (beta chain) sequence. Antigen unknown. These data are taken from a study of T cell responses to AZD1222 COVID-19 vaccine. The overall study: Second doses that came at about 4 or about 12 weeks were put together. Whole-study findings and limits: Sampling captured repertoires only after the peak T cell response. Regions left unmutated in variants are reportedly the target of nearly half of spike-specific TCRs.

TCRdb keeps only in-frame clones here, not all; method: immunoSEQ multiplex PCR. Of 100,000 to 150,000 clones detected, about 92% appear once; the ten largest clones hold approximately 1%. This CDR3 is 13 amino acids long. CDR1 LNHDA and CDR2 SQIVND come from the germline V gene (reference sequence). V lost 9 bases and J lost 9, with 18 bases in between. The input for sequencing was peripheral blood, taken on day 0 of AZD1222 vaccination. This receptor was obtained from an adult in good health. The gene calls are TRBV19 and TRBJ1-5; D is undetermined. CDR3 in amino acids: CASHIVSGPPQHF. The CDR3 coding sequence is TGTGCCAGCCATATAGTCTCTGGGCCGCCCCAGCATTTT.